This T cell receptor (beta chain) comes out of a study of post-analysis software for immune sequencing data. Built from TCR beta cDNA, the libraries had unique molecular identifiers in them. TCRdb independently ran MiXCR on the PCR reads; one entry per CDR3 protein. The sample lists hundreds of thousands of distinct CDR3 sequences, 55% to 60% occurring once. The length of the CDR3 is 15 residues. Germline CDR1 and CDR2: SGHVS and FNYEAQ. Regarding the study as a whole: Comparison of patients with controls showed roughly five TRBV segments more frequent in patients, TRBV5-6, TRBV5-1 and TRBV20-1 among them.

This clonotype is a singleton in its sample. Its specificity is unknown. Sample: blood. V gene TRBV7-6 combines with J gene TRBJ2-4; D tentatively reads TRBD1 or TRBD2 (5 bases each). The J call is in doubt because the DNA end fits TRBJ2-5 better. This clonotype was sampled from a girl aged 2 to 9 with multiple sclerosis. CDR3 sequence: CASSSHSGTKETQYF. In DNA, the CDR3 is TGTGCCAGCAGCTCCCACTCCGGGACCAAAGAGACCCAGTACTTC.